These 8 T cell receptor beta chains share one sample of origin, sequenced in a study of T cells after yellow fever vaccination. TCRdb re-called the 5' RACE reads with MiXCR, one entry per CDR3 protein. The sample lists fewer than 450,000 distinct CDR3 sequences, less than 9.5% occurring once. The sequencing used PBMCs, collected more than 40 days after the first yellow fever vaccination. These receptors were obtained from a man younger than 30 who received the YFV17D yellow fever vaccine.

The CDR3 here is CASKGEDNSPLHF. CDR3 nucleotide sequence: TGTGCCAGCAAAGGGGAGGACAATTCACCCCTCCACTTT. The V and J genes are TRBV2 and TRBJ1-6; tentative D call: TRBD1 (5 bases). V dropped 7 bases and J dropped 7 bases, with 11 bases sitting between them. This CDR3 has 13 residues. The V gene's germline CDR1 is SNHLY and CDR2 FYNNEI.

Many counts were recorded for this clonotype. The chain joins TRBV20-1 to TRBJ2-1; TRBD2 matches 12 bases. The CDR3 length is 16 residues. Trimming removed 5 bases from V and 7 bases from J; junction bases left unmatched: 12. The germline gives CDR1 DFQATT, CDR2 SNEGSKA (reference sequence). This chain's CDR3 is CSAQILAGGPRNEQFF. As DNA, the CDR3 is TGCAGTGCTCAAATTCTAGCGGGGGGGCCTCGTAATGAGCAGTTCTTC.

The chain has TRBV6-2 or TRBV6-3 and TRBJ1-2; D may be TRBD1 (5 bases). The CDR3 consists of 13 residues. V lost 5 bases, J lost 8 bases, and 15 bases lay in between. CDR1 and CDR2 (germline): MNHEY, SVGEGT. The CDR3 loop is CASSGRDGGGYTF. CDR3 coding DNA: TGTGCCAGCAGTGGCCGGGACGGAGGGGGCTACACCTTC.

This clonotype was recorded at least ten times. The chain has TRBV2 and TRBJ2-2, with D hard to call. Germline V gene lookup returns CDR1 SNHLY and CDR2 FYNNEI. The CDR3 length is 12 residues. Deletions cut 6 bases from V and 2 bases from J, with 4 bases between. DNA of the CDR3: TGTGCCAGCAGGGAAAACACCGGGGAGCTGTTTTTT. The encoded protein is CASRENTGELFF.

The sample holds many counts of this clonotype. The chain couples TRBV6-2 or TRBV6-3 to TRBJ2-1, with a weak D call TRBD2 (5 bases). CDR1 MNHEY and CDR2 SVGEGT come from the germline V gene. This CDR3 contains 13 residues. The V end was cut by 2 bases, the J end by 5 bases, with 7 bases between. The CDR3 spells CASSYLADNEQFF. The CDR3 bases are TGTGCCAGCAGTTACCTAGCCGACAATGAGCAGTTCTTC.

The rearrangement joins TRBV9 to TRBJ2-3; D may correspond to TRBD1 or TRBD2 (5 bases each). The germline V gene has CDR1 SGDLS and CDR2 YYNGEE. The length of the CDR3 is 15 residues. Trimming shortened V by 1 base and J by 1 base, and 10 bases separated the two germline ends. The CDR3 loop is CASSVSGRGTDTQYF. The CDR3 DNA sequence: TGTGCCAGCAGCGTATCGGGGCGGGGCACAGATACGCAGTATTTT.

The rearrangement joins TRBV7-2 to TRBJ1-6; 7 bases line up with TRBD1. With 2 bases clipped from V and 10 bases from J, the junction kept 5 bases outside the gene matches. The CDR3 is made up of 14 amino acids. Germline CDR1 and CDR2: SGHTA and FQGNSA. In DNA form, the CDR3 reads TGTGCCAGCAGCTTAATTCAGGGGGACTCACCCCTCCACTTT. As protein: CASSLIQGDSPLHF. The full variable domain, rest sourced from reference TRBV7-2 and TRBJ1-6, is GAGVSQSPSNKVTEKGKDVELRCDPISGHTALYWYRQSLGQGLEFLIYFQGNSAPDKSGLPSDRFSAERTGGSVSTLTIQRTQQEDSAVYLCASSLIQGDSPLHFGNGTRLTVT.

This clonotype was seen a handful of times. This chain joins TRBV28 and TRBJ2-7; 9 bases are shared with TRBD1. The germline V gene encodes CDR1 MDHEN and CDR2 SYDVKM. V was pared by 6 bases and J by 2 bases, with 14 bases of the junction left unmatched. This CDR3 contains 17 residues. The CDR3 loop is CASRGPTGQGTPYEQYF. CDR3 bases: TGTGCCAGCAGGGGACCCACGGGACAGGGCACTCCCTACGAGCAGTACTTC. The variable domain in full, with the rest retrieved from reference TRBV28 and TRBJ2-7, is DVKVTQSSRYLVKRTGEKVFLECVQDMDHENMFWYRQDPGLGLRLIYFSYDVKMKEKGDIPEGYSVSREKKERFSLILESASTNQTSMYLCASRGPTGQGTPYEQYFGPGTRLTVT.